This T cell receptor (beta chain) emerged from a study of blood T cell repertoires in COVID-19. Study-wide background: The samples span acute and convalescent COVID-19 from the United States, Italy and Spain. T cells, B-cell-depleted T cells, or PBMCs provided the cDNA or gDNA that served as material.

Original methodology: Amplifying reference gene primers gave estimates of nucleated cell counts. Generated by immunoSEQ multiplex PCR, the TCRdb table keeps only in-frame clones and is missing some. Clone size and the V and J calls come from that table; the DNA yielded D and trimming. This table has over 60,000 clones, around 85% appearing once. The V end was cut by 7 bases, the J end by 3 bases, with 15 bases between. CDR3 length: 15 residues. The germline CDR1 and CDR2 sequences are MNHEY and SVGAGI. The sequence derives from a woman of 80 years or more with active or convalescent COVID-19. Sequencing was done on a sample of peripheral blood. The chain recombines TRBV6-5 with TRBJ1-4; D is ambiguous. The CDR3 coding sequence is TGTGCCAGCACACGCGGGGTCTACGCTAATGAAAAACTGTTTTTT. Its protein is CASTRGVYANEKLFF.